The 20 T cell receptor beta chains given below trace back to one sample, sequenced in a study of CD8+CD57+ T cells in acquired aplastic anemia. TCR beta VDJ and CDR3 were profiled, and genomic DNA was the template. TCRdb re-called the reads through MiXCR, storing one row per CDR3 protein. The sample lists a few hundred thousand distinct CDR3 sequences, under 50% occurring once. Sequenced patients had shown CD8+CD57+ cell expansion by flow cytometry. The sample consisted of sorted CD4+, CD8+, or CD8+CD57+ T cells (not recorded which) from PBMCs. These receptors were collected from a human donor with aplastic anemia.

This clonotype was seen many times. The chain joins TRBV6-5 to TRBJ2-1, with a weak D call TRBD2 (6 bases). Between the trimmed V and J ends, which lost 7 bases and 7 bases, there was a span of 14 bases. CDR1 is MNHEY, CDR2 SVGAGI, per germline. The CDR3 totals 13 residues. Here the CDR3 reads CASKETRRNEQFF. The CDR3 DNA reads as TGTGCCAGCAAAGAGACTAGACGGAATGAGCAGTTCTTC.

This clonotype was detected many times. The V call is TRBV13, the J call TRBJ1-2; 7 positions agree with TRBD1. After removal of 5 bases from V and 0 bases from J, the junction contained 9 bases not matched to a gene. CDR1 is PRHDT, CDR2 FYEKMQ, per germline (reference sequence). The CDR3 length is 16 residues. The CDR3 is CASSVSGTASNYGYTF. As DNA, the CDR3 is TGTGCCAGCAGCGTTTCCGGGACAGCGTCTAACTATGGCTACACCTTC.

The CDR3 DNA sequence: TGTGCCAGCAGCTTTGGTGGCCCCGATTCACCCCTCCACTTT. As protein: CASSFGGPDSPLHF. J is TRBJ1-6 and V is TRBV7-9, with D unclear. Germline CDR1 reads SEHNR; CDR2 reads FQNEAQ (reference sequence). The V end was cut by 3 bases, the J end by 8 bases, with 11 bases between. CDR3 length: 14 amino acids.

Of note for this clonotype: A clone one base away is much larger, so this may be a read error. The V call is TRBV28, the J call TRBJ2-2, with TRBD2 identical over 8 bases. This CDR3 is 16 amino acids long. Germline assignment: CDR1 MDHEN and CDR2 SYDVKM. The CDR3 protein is CASSSLAGTNTGELSF. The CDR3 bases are TGTGCCAGCAGCTCTCTAGCGGGCACGAACACCGGGGAGCTGTCTTTT.

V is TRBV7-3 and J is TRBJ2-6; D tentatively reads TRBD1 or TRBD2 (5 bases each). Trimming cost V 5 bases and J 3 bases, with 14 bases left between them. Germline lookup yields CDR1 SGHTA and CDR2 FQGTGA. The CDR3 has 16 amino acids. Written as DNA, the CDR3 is TGTGCCAGCAGCCCTAGCTCTGACAGTGGGGCCAACGTCCTGACTTTC. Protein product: CASSPSSDSGANVLTF. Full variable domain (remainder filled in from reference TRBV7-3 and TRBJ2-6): GAGVSQTPSNKVTEKGKYVELRCDPISGHTALYWYRQSLGQGPEFLIYFQGTGAADDSGLPNDRFFAVRPEGSVSTLKIQRTERGDSAVYLCASSPSSDSGANVLTFGAGSRLTVL.

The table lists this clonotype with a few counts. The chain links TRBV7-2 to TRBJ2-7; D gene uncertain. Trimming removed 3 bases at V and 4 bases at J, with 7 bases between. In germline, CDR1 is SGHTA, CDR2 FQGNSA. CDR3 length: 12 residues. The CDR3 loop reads CASSFPRYEQYF. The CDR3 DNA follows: TGTGCCAGCAGCTTCCCGCGTTACGAGCAGTACTTC.

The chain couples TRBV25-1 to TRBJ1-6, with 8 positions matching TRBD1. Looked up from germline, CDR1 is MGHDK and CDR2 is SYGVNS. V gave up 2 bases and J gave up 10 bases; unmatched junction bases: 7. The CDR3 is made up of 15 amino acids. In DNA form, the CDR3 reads TGTGCCAGCAGTGAACGGGACAGGAATGGGTCACCCCTCCACTTT. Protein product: CASSERDRNGSPLHF.

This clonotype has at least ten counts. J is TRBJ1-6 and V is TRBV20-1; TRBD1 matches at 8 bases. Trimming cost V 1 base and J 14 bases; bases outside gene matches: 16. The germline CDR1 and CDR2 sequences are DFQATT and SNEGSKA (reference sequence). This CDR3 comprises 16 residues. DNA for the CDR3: TGCAGTGCTAGAGTATTAGGGACAGGTGGGGATGGGTCCCTCCACTTT. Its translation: CSARVLGTGGDGSLHF.

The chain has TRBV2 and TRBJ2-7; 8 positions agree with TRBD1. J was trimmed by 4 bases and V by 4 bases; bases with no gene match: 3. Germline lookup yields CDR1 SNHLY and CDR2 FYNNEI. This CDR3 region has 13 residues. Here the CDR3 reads CASSGDRLYEQYF. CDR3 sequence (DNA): TGTGCCAGCAGTGGGGACAGGCTATACGAGCAGTACTTC.

The CDR3: CASSPDRAPSGNTIYF. DNA for the CDR3: TGTGCCAGCTCACCGGACAGGGCGCCCTCTGGAAACACCATATATTTT. This chain uses TRBV18 with TRBJ1-3, with 8 positions matching TRBD1. V lost 3 bases to trimming and J lost 0 bases; unmatched junction nucleotides: 4. The CDR3 runs to 16 residues. Germline CDR1 reads KGHSH; CDR2 reads LQKENI.

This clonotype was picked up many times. The chain's CDR3 is CASSPPGGSYEQYF. In DNA, the CDR3 is TGTGCCAGCAGCCCACCCGGTGGGTCCTACGAGCAGTACTTC. The rearrangement uses TRBV5-5 and TRBJ2-7; D is undetermined. The CDR3 loop spans 14 amino acids. CDR1 SGHKS and CDR2 YYEKEE come from the germline V gene (reference sequence). Trimming removed 4 bases at V and 1 base at J, with 12 bases between.

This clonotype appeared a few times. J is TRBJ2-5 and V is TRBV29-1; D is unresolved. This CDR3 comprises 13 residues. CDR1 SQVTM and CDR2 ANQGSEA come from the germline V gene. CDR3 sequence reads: CSVNRVYDETQYF. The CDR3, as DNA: TGCAGTGTAAACCGGGTCTACGATGAGACCCAGTACTTC.

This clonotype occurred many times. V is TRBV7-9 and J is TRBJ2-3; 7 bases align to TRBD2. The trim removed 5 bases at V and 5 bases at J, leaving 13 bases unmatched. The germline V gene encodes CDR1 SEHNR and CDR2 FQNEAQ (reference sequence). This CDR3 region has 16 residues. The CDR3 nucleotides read TGTGCCAGCAGCCCTCGCGGAGCGGGGATGATAGATACGCAGTATTTT. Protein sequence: CASSPRGAGMIDTQYF.

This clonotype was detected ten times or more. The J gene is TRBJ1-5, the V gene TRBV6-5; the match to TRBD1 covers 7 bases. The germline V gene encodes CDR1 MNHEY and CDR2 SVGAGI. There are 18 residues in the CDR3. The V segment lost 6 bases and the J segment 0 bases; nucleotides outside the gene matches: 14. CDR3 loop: CASRPYRGRVYSNQPQHF. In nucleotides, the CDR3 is TGTGCCAGCAGACCCTACAGGGGAAGGGTTTATAGCAATCAGCCCCAGCATTTT.

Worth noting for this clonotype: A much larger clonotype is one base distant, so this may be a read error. CDR3 nucleotides: TGTGCCGGCAGCCCAGGGGCTTCTGGTGATACGCAGTATTTT. As protein: CAGSPGASGDTQYF. The J gene is TRBJ2-3, the V gene TRBV11-2; D possibly corresponds to TRBD1 (6 bases). The CDR3 runs 14 residues. Looked up from germline, CDR1 is SGHAT and CDR2 is FQNNGV.

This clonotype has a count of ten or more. CDR3 DNA sequence: TGTGCCAGTATAAGTTGGGCGGGAAGCACCGGGGAGCTGTTTTTT. As protein: CASISWAGSTGELFF. The chain links TRBV19 to TRBJ2-2, with a tentative D call TRBD2 (6 bases). CDR3 length equals 15 residues. CDR1 and CDR2 (germline): LNHDA, SQIVND (reference sequence). Trimming stripped 7 bases from V and 4 bases from J, with 16 bases between.

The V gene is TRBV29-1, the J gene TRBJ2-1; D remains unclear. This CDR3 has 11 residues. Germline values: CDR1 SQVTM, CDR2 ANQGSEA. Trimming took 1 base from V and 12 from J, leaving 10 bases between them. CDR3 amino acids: CSVEVPGGQFF. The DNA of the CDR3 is TGCAGCGTTGAAGTACCGGGCGGGCAGTTCTTC.

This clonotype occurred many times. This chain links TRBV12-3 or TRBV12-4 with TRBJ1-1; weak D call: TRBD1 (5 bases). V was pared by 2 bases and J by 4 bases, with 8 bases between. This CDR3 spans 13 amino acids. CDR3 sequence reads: CASSLQGTTEAFF. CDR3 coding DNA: TGTGCCAGCAGTTTACAGGGTACCACTGAAGCTTTCTTT.

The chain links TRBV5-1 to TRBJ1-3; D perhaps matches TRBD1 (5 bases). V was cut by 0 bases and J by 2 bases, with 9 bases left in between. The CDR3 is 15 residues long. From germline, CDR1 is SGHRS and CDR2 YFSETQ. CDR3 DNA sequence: TGCGCCAGCAGCTTGGTGCCAGGGACTGGAAACACCATATATTTT. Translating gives CASSLVPGTGNTIYF.

The CDR3 DNA is TGCAGCGTTGAAGATCGGGAGTGGGACGGCTACACCTTC. Its protein is CSVEDREWDGYTF. This chain uses TRBV29-1 with TRBJ1-2; D perhaps matches TRBD1 (5 bases). Per the germline V gene, CDR1 is SQVTM and CDR2 is ANQGSEA. The V gene lost 0 bases and the J gene lost 8 bases, with 13 bases spanning the gap. The CDR3 extends over 13 amino acids.